A single sample is the source of the 2 T cell receptor beta chains below, sequenced in a study of blood T cell repertoires in COVID-19. Here immunoSEQ multiplex PCR was the method, and the copy in TCRdb shows in-frame clones only, minus some. This table has roughly 110,000 clones, approximately 81% appearing once. Sequencing was carried out using peripheral blood. Source of these receptors: a man aged 50 or older with acute or convalescent COVID-19.

The chain has TRBV19 and TRBJ1-1; TRBD1 aligns across 9 bases. CDR3 size: 15 residues. The V segment lost 6 bases and the J segment 4 bases; nucleotides outside the gene matches: 9. Germline V gives CDR1 LNHDA, CDR2 SQIVND (reference sequence). CDR3 DNA: TGTGCCAGTAGATCTGAGGGACAGGGACGCACTGAAGCTTTCTTT. It specifies CASRSEGQGRTEAFF.

The gene calls are TRBV5-5 and TRBJ2-3, with 10 bases aligning to TRBD1. The CDR3 covers 15 residues. CDR1 and CDR2 from the germline V gene are SGHKS and YYEKEE (reference sequence). Trimming at V came to 0 bases and at J to 8 bases, leaving 6 bases not matched to a gene. CDR3 sequence (DNA): TGTGCCAGCAGCTTGGGGGGACAGGGGCCCGGTACGCAGTATTTT. It specifies CASSLGGQGPGTQYF.